In its sample, the clone carrying this T cell receptor beta chain was seen many times. Its antigen remains unidentified. The TCRbeta library incorporated unique molecular identifiers. TCRdb processed the PCR reads anew with MiXCR; each CDR3 protein has one entry. Found here are 670,000 or so distinct CDR3 sequences, 10% to 15% of them singletons; the top ten hold 0.79%. This CDR3 has 12 residues. Trimming pared 1 base from V and 4 bases from J, leaving 3 bases between. Germline V gene lookup returns CDR1 LNHNV and CDR2 YYDKDF (reference sequence). The data derive from a study of T-cell reconstitution after alpha-beta-depleted transplantation in children. Study-level findings and limits: Most T-cell counts and diversity one year after the transplant came from T cells that were newly produced.

The sequence came from a girl aged 2 to 10 with congenital amegakaryocytic thrombocytopenia, due to receive a stem cell transplant. The material sequenced was PBMCs, taken before TCRalphabeta/CD19-depleted stem cell transplant. The chain combines TRBV15 with TRBJ2-3; D gene ambiguous. This chain's CDR3 is CATSRVSDTQYF. The CDR3 DNA reads TGTGCCACCAGCAGAGTTTCAGATACGCAGTATTTT.